These T cell receptor beta chains were read from a single sample in a study of human T cells and chemical hapten exposure. TCRdb independently ran MiXCR on the RACE reads; one entry per CDR3 protein. The sample contains about 82,000 distinct CDR3 sequences, 10% to 13% of which appear only once. The sequencing here drew on whole blood, taken in connection with sensitization to the hapten diphenylcyclopropenone (DPC). The source of these receptors is a woman aged 45-65 years with alopecia areata. Some clones in this sample may be carry-over from other donors' samples. CDR3s include the opening cysteine and the closing phenylalanine or tryptophan. The order of the fields is J gene, V gene, D gene, clone size, CDR3 DNA, CDR3 protein. D genes are given only for firm matches. Clone size is stated in some rows and not others, as once, few, many or a class when expanded.

J: TRBJ2-3; V: TRBV5-1; D: NA; size: many; DNA: TGCGCCAGCAGCTTGGGGGACAGCACAGATACGCAGTATTTT; CDR3: CASSLGDSTDTQYF
J: TRBJ1-5; V: TRBV19; D: NA; size: NA; DNA: TGTGCCAGTAGTAAGGCGCCCGCTCAAAGCAATCAGCCCCAGCATTTT; CDR3: CASSKAPAQSNQPQHF
J: TRBJ2-3; V: TRBV29-1; D: NA; size: many; DNA: TGCAGCGCCCCGGGGGTCCTGATCACAGATACGCAGTATTTT; CDR3: CSAPGVLITDTQYF
J: TRBJ2-1; V: TRBV20-1; D: NA; size: NA; DNA: TGCAGTGCTAGAGATCATAAGGGCTATGAGCAGTTCTTC; CDR3: CSARDHKGYEQFF
J: TRBJ2-2; V: TRBV4-3; D: NA; size: few; DNA: TGCGCCAGCAGGATAGCGGCCGGGGAGCTGTTTTTT; CDR3: CASRIAAGELFF
J: TRBJ1-6; V: TRBV27; D: NA; size: many; DNA: TGTGCCAGCAGTTTATCCCCGACAAGGAGCTCCTATAATTCACCCCTCCACTTT; CDR3: CASSLSPTRSSYNSPLHF
J: TRBJ2-7; V: TRBV27; D: NA; size: NA; DNA: TGTGCCAGCTCCACGTTAGGGGGGGGCAAGGTAGCGGACAAATCTACGGAGCAGTACTTC; CDR3: CASSTLGGGKVADKSTEQYF
J: TRBJ2-3; V: TRBV7-6; D: NA; size: many; DNA: TGTGCCAGCAGCGTTCCCGGGGGGCAGACAGATACGCAGTATTTT; CDR3: CASSVPGGQTDTQYF
J: TRBJ1-1; V: TRBV6-2/TRBV6-3; D: NA; size: many; DNA: TGTGCCAGCAGTTACTACGGTGCGAACACTGAAGCTTTCTTT; CDR3: CASSYYGANTEAFF
J: TRBJ1-1; V: TRBV10-2; D: NA; size: many; DNA: TGCGCCAGCAGTGAGGGAGGACTCGGGGGGCCCCTAATGAACACTGAAGCTTTCTTT; CDR3: CASSEGGLGGPLMNTEAFF
J: TRBJ2-3; V: TRBV7-6; D: NA; size: few; DNA: TGTGCCAGCAGCTTAACAAGAAGGGGCGATACGCAGTATTTT; CDR3: CASSLTRRGDTQYF
J: TRBJ1-2; V: TRBV5-6; D: NA; size: many; DNA: TGTGCCAGCAGCTTGGCCGTTCAAGGTGGCTACACCTTC; CDR3: CASSLAVQGGYTF
J: TRBJ2-1; V: TRBV5-4; D: NA; size: NA; DNA: TGTGCCAGCAGCGGGAAAAGTGCTTCCAATGAGCAGTTCTTC; CDR3: CASSGKSASNEQFF
J: TRBJ2-7; V: TRBV11-2; D: TRBD2; size: NA; DNA: TGTGCCAGTAGCGGGAGTAGCTACGAGCAGTACTTC; CDR3: CASSGSSYEQYF
J: TRBJ2-1; V: TRBV27; D: NA; size: many; DNA: TGTGCCAGCAGTTTACCCCTAGGAGCGTTTTCCTACAATGAGCAGTTCTTC; CDR3: CASSLPLGAFSYNEQFF
J: TRBJ2-3; V: TRBV9; D: NA; size: few; DNA: TGTGCCAGCAGCGTAGTCGGTGCTAGCACAGATACGCAGTATTTT; CDR3: CASSVVGASTDTQYF
J: TRBJ2-3; V: TRBV11-2; D: NA; size: many; DNA: TGTGCCAGCAGCAATCCTCGGGACTCTAGAGCCCGAGATACGCAGTATTTT; CDR3: CASSNPRDSRARDTQYF
J: TRBJ2-5; V: TRBV7-2; D: TRBD1; size: NA; DNA: TGTGCCAGCAGCCAGGACAGGGGCCAAGAGACCCAGTACTTC; CDR3: CASSQDRGQETQYF
J: TRBJ1-2; V: TRBV7-2; D: TRBD1; size: many; DNA: TGTGCCAGCAGCCTGACAGGGGGAAACTATGGCTACACCTTC; CDR3: CASSLTGGNYGYTF
J: TRBJ2-6; V: TRBV5-1; D: NA; size: NA; DNA: TGCGCCACCTCTCGAAGCTCTGGGGCCAACGTCCTGACTTTC; CDR3: CATSRSSGANVLTF
J: TRBJ2-1; V: TRBV20-1; D: NA; size: many; DNA: TGCAGTGCTACCCGGTACAATGAGCAGTTCTTC; CDR3: CSATRYNEQFF
J: TRBJ2-5; V: TRBV7-8; D: TRBD2; size: many; DNA: TGTGCCACCGGGGGACTAGCGGGAGCAGAGACCCAGTACTTC; CDR3: CATGGLAGAETQYF
J: TRBJ2-2; V: TRBV7-9; D: TRBD1; size: many; DNA: TGTGCCAGCAGCCCGCCACTCGGGACAGGGGACCCCCCGAACACCGGGGAGCTGTTTTTT; CDR3: CASSPPLGTGDPPNTGELFF
J: TRBJ2-2; V: TRBV10-3; D: TRBD1; size: many; DNA: TGTGCCATCAGTGATGGGACAGGGGAGACCGGGGAGCTGTTTTTT; CDR3: CAISDGTGETGELFF
J: TRBJ2-5; V: TRBV5-1; D: TRBD2; size: NA; DNA: TGCGCCAGCAGCTTGTATCTAGCGGGAGCGGGGGAGACCCAGTACTTC; CDR3: CASSLYLAGAGETQYF
J: TRBJ1-5; V: TRBV2; D: NA; size: few; DNA: TGTGCCAGCACCCATAGGCAGGGGTCATATCAGCCCCAGCATTTT; CDR3: CASTHRQGSYQPQHF
J: TRBJ2-1; V: TRBV7-3; D: TRBD2; size: many; DNA: TGTGCCAGCAGCTGGGGGGAGGGCCCCTACAATGAGCAGTTCTTC; CDR3: CASSWGEGPYNEQFF
J: TRBJ2-7; V: TRBV28; D: TRBD2; size: few; DNA: TGTGCCAGCAGTCGGACTAGCGCCCTTTACGAGCAGTACTTC; CDR3: CASSRTSALYEQYF
J: TRBJ1-4; V: TRBV10-3; D: NA; size: NA; DNA: TGTGCCATCAGTGAATCAGGGGCGAATGAAAAACTGTTTTTT; CDR3: CAISESGANEKLFF
J: TRBJ2-6; V: TRBV11-2; D: NA; size: few; DNA: TGTGCCAGCAGCTTAGATCGGGCAGTCTCTGGGGCCAACGTCCTGACTTTC; CDR3: CASSLDRAVSGANVLTF
J: TRBJ1-5; V: TRBV15; D: NA; size: NA; DNA: TGTGCCACCAGCCCGGTTACTAACAATCAGCCCCAGCATTTT; CDR3: CATSPVTNNQPQHF
J: TRBJ2-7; V: TRBV28; D: TRBD2; size: few; DNA: TGTGCCAGCACACCGTCTCTAGCGGGAGTCTACGAGCAGTACTTC; CDR3: CASTPSLAGVYEQYF
J: TRBJ2-1; V: TRBV20-1; D: TRBD2; size: NA; DNA: TGCAGTGCTACCCCCGATATAGCGGGAAGAGTGGGTAATGAGCAGTTCTTC; CDR3: CSATPDIAGRVGNEQFF
J: TRBJ2-7; V: TRBV6-2/TRBV6-3; D: NA; size: NA; DNA: TGTGCCAGCAGTTACTCAGGGGACCCTCTCAGGTACGAGCAGTACTTC; CDR3: CASSYSGDPLRYEQYF
J: TRBJ2-7; V: TRBV4-2; D: NA; size: NA; DNA: TGTGCCAGCAGCCAAGATAGGGGGTATGGCGAGCAGTACTTC; CDR3: CASSQDRGYGEQYF
J: TRBJ2-3; V: TRBV10-3; D: NA; size: NA; DNA: TGTGCCATCAGTGACACCGGGAGTAGCACAGATACGCAGTATTTT; CDR3: CAISDTGSSTDTQYF
J: TRBJ2-1; V: TRBV18; D: TRBD2; size: many; DNA: TGTGCCAGCTCACCACCAAGCGGGAGGGCCTACAATGAGCAGTTCTTC; CDR3: CASSPPSGRAYNEQFF
J: TRBJ1-5; V: TRBV10-2; D: NA; size: many; DNA: TGCGCCAGCAGTGAGACAGGGCAGAACCTAAATCAGCCCCAGCATTTT; CDR3: CASSETGQNLNQPQHF
J: TRBJ2-5; V: TRBV27; D: NA; size: few; DNA: TGTGCCAGCAGTCCAGGGGGGGCCTCCCGCCAAGAGACCCAGTACTTC; CDR3: CASSPGGASRQETQYF
J: TRBJ2-5; V: TRBV7-6; D: TRBD2; size: few; DNA: TGTGCCAGCAGCTCGTCGGTGCGGGAGCCCCGAACCCAGTACTTC; CDR3: CASSSSVREPRTQYF
J: TRBJ2-3; V: TRBV7-3; D: NA; size: many; DNA: TGTGCCAGCAGCAGAGAGGGGGGTACGCAGTATTTT; CDR3: CASSREGGTQYF
J: TRBJ2-2; V: TRBV11-3; D: NA; size: NA; DNA: TGTGCCCCAACAGCCCCAGGGGCGCCCGGGGAGCTGTTTTTT; CDR3: CAPTAPGAPGELFF
J: TRBJ1-5; V: TRBV20-1; D: NA; size: few; DNA: TGCAGTGCTAGAAGAACAGGGAGCGGTCAGCCCCAGCATTTT; CDR3: CSARRTGSGQPQHF
J: TRBJ1-2; V: TRBV7-2; D: TRBD1; size: few; DNA: TGTGCCAGCAGCTCCAGGACAGGGTCAGCGGGCTACACCTTC; CDR3: CASSSRTGSAGYTF